A selection of T cell receptor beta chains follows, all from one sample in a study of T cells in Graves' hyperthyroidism and ophthalmopathy. MiXCR was run by TCRdb on the multiplex PCR reads, yielding one entry per CDR3 protein. The sample yields hundreds of thousands of distinct CDR3 sequences, around 15% seen once. Sequencing used blood. These receptors were collected from a woman aged 45-59 years with Graves' ophthalmopathy. Each CDR3 is given with its conserved first and last residue. The order of the fields is D gene, V gene, clone size, J gene, CDR3 protein, CDR3 DNA. A D gene is named only where the DNA matches it firmly. Some rows have no size entry. The others give once, few or many, or a class for an expanded clone.

TRBD2	TRBV7-8	-	TRBJ2-2	CASSLVSSSGTGELFF	TGTGCCAGCAGCTTAGTTTCGTCTAGCGGGACCGGGGAGCTGTTTTTT
TRBD1	TRBV7-2	many	TRBJ2-1	CASSSGRTGGVNEQFF	TGTGCCAGCAGCTCTGGACGAACAGGGGGTGTGAATGAGCAGTTCTTC
TRBD2	TRBV6-9	-	TRBJ2-7	CASSYGTSGYKQYF	TGTGCCAGCAGTTACGGGACTAGCGGTTACAAGCAGTACTTC
TRBD1	TRBV13	many	TRBJ2-7	CASSSPGTGIYEQYF	TGTGCCAGCAGCTCACCAGGGACAGGGATATACGAGCAGTACTTC
TRBD2	TRBV28	many	TRBJ2-1	CASSEGLARGNEQFF	TGTGCCAGCAGCGAGGGACTAGCGAGGGGGAATGAGCAGTTCTTC
-	TRBV7-6	many	TRBJ2-1	CASSLTRQPAYNEQFF	TGTGCCAGCAGCTTAACCAGACAGCCAGCCTACAATGAGCAGTTCTTC
-	TRBV30	many	TRBJ1-1	CAWRDRQISYMNTEAFF	TGTGCCTGGCGGGACCGACAAATCAGCTACATGAACACTGAAGCTTTCTTT
TRBD1	TRBV20-1	few	TRBJ1-2	CSAMTGNHGYTF	TGCAGTGCCATGACAGGGAACCATGGCTACACCTTC
TRBD2	TRBV7-2	few	TRBJ2-2	CASSSPSGTSTGELFF	TGTGCCAGCAGCTCGCCTAGCGGGACGAGCACCGGGGAGCTGTTTTTT
-	TRBV19	few	TRBJ2-7	CASSIDLSYEQYF	TGTGCCAGTAGTATAGATCTCTCCTACGAGCAGTACTTC
-	TRBV5-1	-	TRBJ2-1	CASSSGDTSNEQFF	TGCGCCAGCAGCTCGGGGGACACGAGCAATGAGCAGTTCTTC
TRBD1	TRBV28	few	TRBJ1-3	CASSLVQGASGNTIYF	TGTGCCAGCAGTTTAGTGCAGGGGGCCAGTGGAAACACCATATATTTT
-	TRBV3-1	many	TRBJ1-2	CASSQDLRARSNGYTF	TGTGCCAGCAGCCAAGATCTCAGGGCCCGGTCAAATGGCTACACCTTC
-	TRBV28	many	TRBJ1-2	CASRFMRRLYGYTF	TGTGCCAGCAGATTTATGCGTCGGCTCTATGGCTACACCTTC
-	TRBV2	-	TRBJ2-1	CASIATEQFF	TGTGCCAGCATAGCGACTGAGCAGTTCTTC
-	TRBV7-2	many	TRBJ2-1	CASSRTYNEQFF	TGTGCCAGCAGTCGCACCTACAATGAGCAGTTCTTC
TRBD1	TRBV4-1	many	TRBJ2-7	CASSPYRGGTSYEQYF	TGCGCCAGCAGCCCTTACAGGGGTGGTACTTCCTACGAGCAGTACTTC
-	TRBV7-2	many	TRBJ1-2	CASSEGTSYGYTF	TGTGCCAGCAGCGAAGGGACCTCATATGGCTACACCTTC
-	TRBV7-9	few	TRBJ2-5	CASSLGFGPSGKTQYF	TGTGCCAGCAGCTTAGGGTTCGGACCCTCGGGAAAGACCCAGTACTTC
TRBD1	TRBV5-1	-	TRBJ1-4	CASSLSDRGREKLFF	TGCGCCAGCAGCTTAAGCGACAGGGGTCGAGAAAAACTGTTTTTT
-	TRBV6-2/TRBV6-3	-	TRBJ2-7	CATTGPTRLQYF	TGTGCCACCACGGGTCCTACGAGGTTGCAGTACTTC
-	TRBV29-1	few	TRBJ2-1	CSVFGGSGGQFF	TGCAGCGTTTTCGGGGGATCCGGTGGGCAGTTCTTC
-	TRBV20-1	few	TRBJ1-2	CSARDRYGYTF	TGCAGTGCTAGAGATCGATATGGCTACACCTTC
-	TRBV6-2/TRBV6-3	few	TRBJ2-7	CASSLQLSYEQYF	TGTGCCAGCAGTTTACAGCTCTCCTACGAGCAGTACTTC
TRBD1	TRBV7-3	-	TRBJ1-2	CASSKTGERNGYTF	TGTGCCAGCAGTAAAACAGGGGAAAGAAATGGCTACACCTTC
-	TRBV6-1	-	TRBJ2-3	CASIEGSTDTQYF	TGTGCCAGCATAGAGGGGAGCACAGATACGCAGTATTTT